A single sample gave rise to the 11 T cell receptor beta chains below, sequenced in a study of early T cells in non-severe SARS-CoV-2 infection. TCRdb processed the 5' RACE reads anew with MiXCR; each CDR3 protein has one entry. The sample lists approximately 44,000 distinct CDR3 sequences; 9% to 15% were seen once. The sequenced material came from whole blood. The source is an adult who was a healthcare worker with PCR-confirmed SARS-CoV-2 infection or an uninfected control (not recorded which).

This clonotype turned up a few times. The chain uses TRBV6-1 and TRBJ2-1, with D possibly called TRBD1 or TRBD2 (5 bases each). The CDR3 extends over 13 amino acids. In germline, CDR1 is MNHNS, CDR2 SASEGT. The V end lost 4 bases, the J end lost 8 bases, and 12 bases lay between the germline ends. CDR3 DNA: TGTGCCAGCAGTGGAGCTTGGGGGTATGAGCAGTTCTTC. The encoded protein is CASSGAWGYEQFF.

In this sample, this clonotype turned up many times. The V and J genes are TRBV11-2 and TRBJ2-3, with D maybe TRBD1 (5 bases). The CDR3 spans 16 residues. The V end was cut by 0 bases, the J end by 5 bases, with 15 bases between. CDR1 is SGHAT and CDR2 is FQNNGV in the germline V gene. The CDR3 DNA is TGTGCCAGCAGCTTAGACCGACAGCCAGGACGAGATACGCAGTATTTT. Residues: CASSLDRQPGRDTQYF.

This clonotype was seen many times. The chain joins TRBV7-2 to TRBJ1-4; D ambiguous. The CDR3 is 15 residues long. The V gene's germline CDR1 is SGHTA and CDR2 FQGNSA. The ends were cut back, 2 bases at V and 4 bases at J, with 11 bases in the middle. CDR3 in amino acids: CASSLMAGINEKLFF. DNA of the CDR3: TGTGCCAGCAGCTTAATGGCGGGGATTAATGAAAAACTGTTTTTT.

In this sample, this clonotype turned up many times. The chain links TRBV5-4 to TRBJ1-3; D is perhaps TRBD1 (5 bases). V shed 4 bases and J shed 5 bases, with 7 bases lying between them. The germline gives CDR1 SGHNT, CDR2 YYREEE (reference sequence). This CDR3 region has 12 residues. Written as DNA, the CDR3 is TGTGCCAGCAGCGGGGGGAGAAACACCATATATTTT. It is translated as CASSGGRNTIYF. Filled out from reference TRBV5-4 and TRBJ1-3, the complete variable domain reads ETGVTQSPTHLIKTRGQQVTLRCSSQSGHNTVSWYQQALGQGPQFIFQYYREEENGRGNFPPRFSGLQFPNYSSELNVNALELDDSALYLCASSGGRNTIYFGEGSWLTVV.

This clonotype came up many times. J is TRBJ1-3 and V is TRBV6-6; no definite D call. Germline CDR1 reads MNHNY; CDR2 reads SVGAGI (reference sequence). This CDR3 comprises 15 residues. V was pared by 10 bases and J by 0 bases, with 16 bases between. CDR3 bases: TGTGCCACCAACATAAGGACGAGCTCTGGAAACACCATATATTTT. Translation: CATNIRTSSGNTIYF.

The J gene is TRBJ1-5, the V gene TRBV5-6; D is undetermined. The CDR3 is 13 amino acids. With 0 bases removed from V and 7 bases from J, the gap between germline ends came to 8 bases. In germline, CDR1 is SGHDT, CDR2 YYEEEE. The CDR3 nucleotides are TGTGCCAGCAGCTTGGGGATGGGGCAGCCCCAGCATTTT. Amino acid sequence: CASSLGMGQPQHF.

Many counts were recorded for this clonotype. This chain uses TRBV7-3 with TRBJ2-7; D unclear. Germline assignment: CDR1 SGHTA and CDR2 FQGTGA. CDR3 length: 13 residues. The V end was cut by 2 bases, the J end by 3 bases, with 8 bases between. The CDR3 spells CASSLGPNYEQYF. DNA of the CDR3: TGTGCCAGCAGCTTAGGCCCCAACTACGAGCAGTACTTC.

This clonotype was observed a few times. The V gene is TRBV29-1, the J gene TRBJ1-5; 9 positions match TRBD1. This CDR3 contains 12 residues. After removal of 7 bases from V and 7 bases from J, the junction contained 5 bases not matched to a gene. The germline gives CDR1 SQVTM, CDR2 ANQGSEA. DNA of the CDR3: TGCAGCGCGGGACAGGGTAGGCAGCCCCAGCATTTT. Encoded protein: CSAGQGRQPQHF.

Ten or more counts support this clonotype. The CDR3 here is CSASQGEVTQYF. CDR3 DNA sequence: TGCAGTGCTAGCCAGGGGGAAGTGACCCAGTACTTC. The J gene is TRBJ2-5, the V gene TRBV20-1; 7 bases agree with TRBD1. The J segment lost 7 bases and the V segment lost 3 bases, leaving 5 bases of the junction unmatched. Germline V gene data show CDR1 as DFQATT and CDR2 as SNEGSKA (reference sequence). The CDR3 is made up of 12 amino acids.

This clonotype came up a few times. V is TRBV20-1 and J is TRBJ2-2, with TRBD1 matching 8 bases. The germline CDR1 and CDR2 sequences are DFQATT and SNEGSKA (reference sequence). V was clipped by 4 bases and J by 4 bases; unmatched bases: 5. The CDR3 sequence is 14 residues long. The DNA for the CDR3 is TGCAGTGCTACCCCTGGACAGGGCACCGGGGAGCTGTTTTTT. It is translated as CSATPGQGTGELFF.

J is TRBJ2-3 and V is TRBV20-1, with 9 bases lining up with TRBD2. The ends lost 5 bases at V and 2 bases at J; junction bases unmatched: 11. The CDR3 is made up of 16 amino acids. Germline CDR1 reads DFQATT; CDR2 reads SNEGSKA (reference sequence). Here the CDR3 reads CSAQRWLAGPTDTQYF. Written as DNA, the CDR3 is TGCAGTGCTCAAAGATGGCTAGCGGGACCCACAGATACGCAGTATTTT.